Presented here are 25 T cell receptor beta chains from one specimen sequenced in a study of cytotoxic CD8 clonotypes in ibrutinib-treated CLL. TCRdb keeps only in-frame clones here, not all; method: immunoSEQ multiplex PCR. The sample includes some 100,000 clones, under 70% of them seen just once. The sample consisted of PBMCs, taken after 24 months of ibrutinib treatment. These receptors came from a human donor with chronic lymphocytic leukemia.

J is TRBJ2-7 and V is TRBV5-1, with D tentatively TRBD1 (5 bases). Trimming removed 0 bases at V and 3 bases at J, with 7 bases between. This CDR3 region has 13 residues. CDR1 is SGHRS and CDR2 is YFSETQ in the germline V gene. The DNA of the CDR3 is TGCGCCAGCAGCTTGGGACAGTACTACGAGCAGTACTTC. Translated, it gives CASSLGQYYEQYF.

The chain carries TRBV5-1 and TRBJ1-2, with 8 nucleotides matching TRBD1. Germline CDR1 and CDR2: SGHRS and YFSETQ. V shed 4 bases, J shed 8 bases, and the junction held 13 bases outside the gene matches. This CDR3 has 15 residues. The CDR3 DNA sequence: TGCGCCAGCAGCCCTCTCTCCCAGGGGGCGTCGGGCTACACCTTC. Translated: CASSPLSQGASGYTF.

The chain joins TRBV19 to TRBJ2-3; 9 bases line up with TRBD1. This CDR3 is built from 15 residues. CDR1 and CDR2 (germline): LNHDA, SQIVND (reference sequence). The V and J ends lost 5 bases and 0 bases, in that order; junction bases with no gene match: 3. The CDR3 DNA reads TGTGCCAGTAGTTTCGGACAGGGGAGCACAGATACGCAGTATTTT. This codes for CASSFGQGSTDTQYF.

The chain couples TRBV2 to TRBJ2-6; 8 bases are shared with TRBD1. V shed 10 bases, J shed 0 bases, and the junction held 5 bases outside the gene matches. Per the germline V gene, CDR1 is SNHLY and CDR2 is FYNNEI. The CDR3 consists of 15 residues. CDR3 sequence (DNA): TGTGCCACGGGACAGGAAAGCTCTGGGGCCAACGTCCTGACTTTC. Translated, it gives CATGQESSGANVLTF.

The V call is TRBV10-1, the J call TRBJ2-1, with 11 bases matching TRBD2. Germline CDR1 and CDR2: WNHNN and SYGVQD (reference sequence). The CDR3 is 18 residues long. With 1 base clipped from V and 0 bases from J, the junction kept 5 bases outside the gene matches. CDR3 nucleotides: TGCGCCAGCAGTGAGTACGGACTAGCGGGCATCTCCTACAATGAGCAGTTCTTC. It translates to CASSEYGLAGISYNEQFF.

In its sample, this clone was seen a few times. The chain is built from TRBV23-1 and TRBJ2-5; 7 bases map to TRBD1. TRBV23-1 is annotated as an ORF whose role is uncertain. Trimming cost V 0 bases and J 5 bases; bases outside gene matches: 9. The CDR3 consists of 16 residues. The CDR3 coding sequence is TGCGCCAGCAGTCAATCAGTTCGACAGGGTCACGAGACCCAGTACTTC. It specifies CASSQSVRQGHETQYF.

The genes are TRBV7-9 and TRBJ2-7; maybe TRBD2 (5 bases). Trimming left V 8 bases short and J 3 bases short, with 14 bases between. Germline loops: CDR1 SEHNR, CDR2 FQNEAQ (reference sequence). This CDR3 has 13 residues. In DNA form, the CDR3 reads TGTGCCAGCGAGCTATCAGGAGGCTACGAGCAGTACTTC. Protein sequence: CASELSGGYEQYF.

This clone was observed a handful of times. The chain has TRBV7-6 and TRBJ1-1; the match to TRBD1 covers 7 bases. This CDR3 region has 14 residues. The V and J ends lost 5 bases and 1 base, in that order; junction bases with no gene match: 4. Germline CDR1 is SGHVS and CDR2 is FNYEAQ. CDR3 sequence (DNA): TGTGCCAGCAGCAGACAGGGAGAGAACACTGAAGCTTTCTTT. It codes for CASSRQGENTEAFF. The full variable domain, rest sourced from reference TRBV7-6 and TRBJ1-1, is GAGVSQSPRYKVTKRGQDVALRCDPISGHVSLYWYRQALGQGPEFLTYFNYEAQQDKSGLPNDRFSAERPEGSISTLTIQRTEQRDSAMYRCASSRQGENTEAFFGQGTRLTVV.

This clone was counted only a few times. Other DNA sequences within the sample encode an identical CDR3. The chain couples TRBV9 to TRBJ2-7; tentatively, D is TRBD1 or TRBD2 (6 bases each). The CDR3 covers 14 residues. Germline lookup yields CDR1 SGDLS and CDR2 YYNGEE. V gave up 0 bases and J gave up 2 bases, with 9 bases separating them. CDR3 in DNA: TGTGCCAGCAGCGTAGAAGGGGGGACCTACGAGCAGTACTTC. It codes for CASSVEGGTYEQYF.

The V call is TRBV4-2, the J call TRBJ2-3; tentative D call: TRBD2 (7 bases). V gave up 0 bases and J gave up 6 bases, with 16 bases separating them. Germline V gene lookup returns CDR1 LGHNA and CDR2 YNFKEQ. The CDR3 is made up of 16 amino acids. The CDR3 DNA is TGTGCCAGCAGCCAAGATCATCAGGGAGGGGGTGATACGCAGTATTTT. Protein product: CASSQDHQGGGDTQYF.

This clone was seen only a few times. The chain joins TRBV9 to TRBJ2-3; D is unresolved. Trimming removed 1 base at V and 4 bases at J, with 16 bases between. This CDR3 comprises 16 residues. The germline V gene has CDR1 SGDLS and CDR2 YYNGEE. The CDR3 bases are TGTGCCAGCAGCGTATGGAGCAGAGGTTTCGCAGATACGCAGTATTTT. Protein product: CASSVWSRGFADTQYF.

Concerning this clone itself: Compared with germline, one end of the junction differs, possibly owing to a read error. This sequence joins TRBV6-6 and TRBJ1-2; D may be TRBD1 (5 bases). CDR1 and CDR2 (germline): MNHNY, SVGAGI (reference sequence). The CDR3 contains 12 residues. The CDR3: CANSARVDGYTF. CDR3 coding DNA: TGTGCCAACAGTGCCAGGGTTGATGGCTACACCTTC.

The genes are TRBV6-5 and TRBJ1-2; 9 positions match TRBD1. The V segment lost 6 bases and the J segment 10 bases; nucleotides outside the gene matches: 12. Germline CDR1 is MNHEY and CDR2 is SVGAGI. The CDR3 runs 14 residues. CDR3 amino acids: CASSRSDRGSDYTF. CDR3 sequence (DNA): TGTGCCAGCAGCCGCTCAGACAGGGGGAGCGACTACACCTTC.

This clone was detected many times. The chain couples TRBV30 to TRBJ1-5, with no clear D. This CDR3 contains 13 residues. Germline V gene sequence: CDR1 GTSNPN, CDR2 SVGIG (reference sequence). Trimming shortened V by 4 bases and J by 7 bases, and 14 bases separated the two germline ends. DNA for the CDR3: TGTGCCTGGAACACGGGTCTCGGGCAGCCCCAGCATTTT. Its translation is CAWNTGLGQPQHF.

This chain joins TRBV7-3 and TRBJ2-3, with D perhaps TRBD2 (6 bases). V shed 4 bases and J shed 7 bases, with 18 bases lying between them. CDR1 and CDR2 from the germline V gene are SGHTA and FQGTGA. The CDR3 sequence is 15 residues long. CDR3 protein: CASSSQTKTSYTQYF. The CDR3 DNA reads TGTGCCAGCAGCTCCCAAACCAAGACTAGTTATACGCAGTATTTT.

This chain joins TRBV5-7 and TRBJ1-2, with D possibly TRBD1 on 5 matching bases. TRBV5-7 has ORF status, its function being uncertain. The CDR3 loop spans 14 amino acids. Trimming removed 1 base from V and 8 bases from J, with 15 bases in between. The CDR3 is CASSLRQGTEGYTF. The CDR3 coding sequence is TGTGCCAGCAGCTTGCGGCAGGGAACGGAAGGCTACACCTTC.

The rearrangement uses TRBV7-3 and TRBJ2-1, with 10 bases that match TRBD1. V trimming: 5 bases; J trimming: 9 bases; junction bases outside the gene matches: 7. This CDR3 is 14 amino acids long. Germline CDR1 is SGHTA and CDR2 is FQGTGA. The CDR3 DNA reads TGTGCCAGCAGCCCCGGGACAGGGGTTGCTGAGCAGTTCTTC. It translates to CASSPGTGVAEQFF.

The chain has TRBV2 and TRBJ2-3; D might be TRBD1 (5 bases). CDR1 and CDR2 (germline): SNHLY, FYNNEI. The CDR3 has 12 residues. The V and J ends lost 7 bases and 5 bases respectively, with 10 bases between them. The CDR3 nucleotides are TGTGCCAGCACCAAAGGGGTAGATACGCAGTATTTT. It encodes CASTKGVDTQYF.

In its sample, this clone was seen many times. Other DNA sequences from this sample encode an identical CDR3 as well. This chain connects TRBV29-1 to TRBJ1-2; 8 nucleotides align to TRBD1. Germline values: CDR1 SQVTM, CDR2 ANQGSEA. The CDR3 sequence is 13 residues long. The junction had 2 bases not matched to a gene; V was cut back by 3 bases and J by 2 bases. CDR3 residues: CSVEGQVNYGYTF. The DNA for the CDR3 is TGCAGCGTTGAGGGACAGGTAAACTATGGCTACACCTTC.

The sample holds a few counts of this clone. The rearrangement joins TRBV6-5 to TRBJ1-3; D is unresolved. This CDR3 has 12 residues. Germline assignment: CDR1 MNHEY and CDR2 SVGAGI. V was pared by 6 bases and J by 4 bases, with 7 bases between. The chain's CDR3 is CASREPGNTIYF. The CDR3 region has the DNA TGTGCCAGCAGGGAGCCGGGAAACACCATATATTTT.

This clone was counted between two and nine times. The chain couples TRBV10-3 to TRBJ2-3; 7 bases line up with TRBD2. Germline CDR1 is ENHRY and CDR2 is SYGVKD. The trim removed 0 bases at V and 5 bases at J, leaving 5 bases unmatched. The CDR3 sequence is 15 residues long. The CDR3 sequence: CAISESAGNRDTQYF. The CDR3 DNA reads TGTGCCATCAGTGAGTCAGCGGGGAACAGAGATACGCAGTATTTT.

J is TRBJ2-5 and V is TRBV7-2; D is unresolved. The CDR3 is 12 residues long. In germline, CDR1 is SGHTA, CDR2 FQGNSA. Deletions cut 5 bases from V and 3 bases from J, with 7 bases between. The CDR3 nucleotides are TGTGCCAGCAGCCCTAAAAAAGAGACCCAGTACTTC. Its protein product is CASSPKKETQYF.

In DNA, the CDR3 is TGTGCCAGTAGTATAATGGGCAACAATCAGCCCCAGCATTTT. This gives the protein CASSIMGNNQPQHF. This chain links TRBV19 with TRBJ1-5; no clear D gene. CDR1 and CDR2 (germline): LNHDA, SQIVND (reference sequence). This CDR3 is 14 amino acids long. V shed 2 bases and J shed 3 bases, with 8 bases lying between them.

The genes are TRBV28 and TRBJ1-5, with D possibly TRBD1 on 5 matching bases. Germline CDR1 and CDR2: MDHEN and SYDVKM. V gave up 2 bases and J gave up 6 bases, with 11 bases separating them. CDR3 length: 14 residues. The CDR3 reads CASSLVRQGQPQHF. The CDR3, as DNA: TGTGCCAGCAGTTTAGTCAGGCAGGGTCAGCCCCAGCATTTT.

The chain joins TRBV4-2 to TRBJ1-6; tentative D call: TRBD1 (5 bases). Germline V gene lookup returns CDR1 LGHNA and CDR2 YNFKEQ. V lost 0 bases and J 9 bases, leaving 12 bases between the germline ends. CDR3 length: 15 amino acids. The CDR3 DNA sequence: TGTGCCAGCAGCCAAGACTGGGGGAGGGGTTCACCCCTCCACTTT. This encodes CASSQDWGRGSPLHF.